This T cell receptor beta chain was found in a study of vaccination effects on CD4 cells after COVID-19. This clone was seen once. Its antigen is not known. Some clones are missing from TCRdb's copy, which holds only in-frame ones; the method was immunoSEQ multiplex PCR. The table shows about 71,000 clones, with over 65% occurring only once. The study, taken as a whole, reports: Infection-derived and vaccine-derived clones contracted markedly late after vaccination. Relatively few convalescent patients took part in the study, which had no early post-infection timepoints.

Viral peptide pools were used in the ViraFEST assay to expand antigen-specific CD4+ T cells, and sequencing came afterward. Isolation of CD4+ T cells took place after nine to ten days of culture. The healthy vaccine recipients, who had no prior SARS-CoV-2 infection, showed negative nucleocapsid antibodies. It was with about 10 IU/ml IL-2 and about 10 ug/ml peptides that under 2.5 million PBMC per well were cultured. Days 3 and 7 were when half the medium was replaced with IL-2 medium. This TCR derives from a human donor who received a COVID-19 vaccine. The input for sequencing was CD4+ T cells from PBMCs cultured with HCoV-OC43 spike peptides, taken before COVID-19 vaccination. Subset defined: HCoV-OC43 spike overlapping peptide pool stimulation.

CDR3 protein: CASSREGAGNTIYF. CDR3 bases: TGCGCCAGCAGCCGAGAGGGGGCAGGAAACACCATATATTTT. The chain uses TRBV4-1 and TRBJ1-3; 7 bases are a match to TRBD1. The germline CDR1 and CDR2 sequences are MGHRA and YSYEKL. The junction had 4 bases not matched to a gene; V was cut back by 4 bases and J by 4 bases. This CDR3 contains 14 residues.